One and the same sample provided the 23 T cell receptor beta chains below, sequenced in a study of blood T cell repertoires in COVID-19. Clones were sequenced by immunoSEQ multiplex PCR, and TCRdb holds only the in-frame ones, with some missing. The sample contains roughly 130,000 clones, around 87% of which appear only once. Sequenced material: peripheral blood. All receptors derive from a woman in her sixties with acute or convalescent COVID-19.

The chain recombines TRBV11-3 with TRBJ1-1, with D tentatively TRBD1 (6 bases). V gave up 3 bases and J gave up 3 bases, with 17 bases separating them. Germline V lookup: CDR1 SGHNT, CDR2 YENEEA. The CDR3 is 16 amino acids. The CDR3 DNA reads as TGTGCCAGCAGCTTCGACAGTTCCGAGGGGGACACTGAAGCTTTCTTT. Residues: CASSFDSSEGDTEAFF.

The chain is built from TRBV3-1 (or the pseudogene TRBV3-2) and TRBJ1-1; D might be TRBD1 (5 bases). The CDR3 loop spans 13 amino acids. V dropped 8 bases and J dropped 6 bases, with 16 bases sitting between them. Germline values: CDR1 LGHDT, CDR2 YNNKEL (reference sequence). CDR3: CASGLLQGAEAFF. In DNA form, the CDR3 reads TGTGCCAGCGGTCTTCTTCAGGGCGCTGAAGCTTTCTTT.

The chain employs TRBV3-1 (or the pseudogene TRBV3-2) and TRBJ1-2; 8 nucleotides match TRBD1. V gave up 1 base and J gave up 4 bases; unmatched junction bases: 5. The CDR3 loop spans 15 amino acids. Per germline, CDR1 LGHDT and CDR2 YNNKEL (reference sequence). This CDR3 is CASSQVGQGAYGYTF. CDR3 nucleotides: TGTGCCAGCAGCCAAGTCGGACAGGGCGCCTATGGCTACACCTTC.

J is TRBJ2-7 and V is TRBV19, with 7 positions matching TRBD2. CDR1 is LNHDA, CDR2 SQIVND, per germline (reference sequence). CDR3 length equals 14 residues. The ends lost 5 bases at V and 3 bases at J; junction bases unmatched: 7. The CDR3 DNA reads as TGTGCCAGTAGTCTCTCAGGCGGGGGCTACGAGCAGTACTTC. It is translated as CASSLSGGGYEQYF.

The rearrangement links TRBV6-5 to TRBJ1-2; TRBD1 matches at 7 bases. Germline values: CDR1 MNHEY, CDR2 SVGAGI. The V segment lost 10 bases and the J segment 1 base; nucleotides outside the gene matches: 3. The CDR3 sequence is 12 residues long. The CDR3: CATRQGNYGYTF. The CDR3 DNA follows: TGTGCCACCCGACAGGGTAACTATGGCTACACCTTC.

This clone was counted a single time. The chain carries TRBV2 and TRBJ1-6; D not resolved. Between the trimmed V and J ends, which lost 2 bases and 14 bases, there was a span of 19 bases. Germline CDR1 is SNHLY and CDR2 is FYNNEI. The CDR3 is 15 amino acids. CDR3 nucleotide sequence: TGTGCCAGCAGTGAAAACGAGGGTACGGGCGGGGCCCTCCACTTT. It is translated as CASSENEGTGGALHF.

This clone occurred a few times. The V gene is TRBV4-2, the J gene TRBJ1-5; D unclear. The CDR3 sequence is 13 residues long. V lost 1 base, J lost 4 bases, and 5 bases lay in between. Germline assignment: CDR1 LGHNA and CDR2 YNFKEQ. The CDR3: CASSQAPNQPQHF. The CDR3 DNA is TGTGCCAGCAGCCAAGCTCCGAATCAGCCCCAGCATTTT.

V gene TRBV27 combines with J gene TRBJ1-2; a weak D match, TRBD1 (5 bases). The germline V gene has CDR1 MNHEY and CDR2 SMNVEV (reference sequence). V lost 4 bases and J lost 8, with 23 bases in between. The CDR3 contains 16 residues. The CDR3 DNA reads as TGTGCCAGCAGTTCCTATTCCAGGGAGGAGGGGAGAGGCTACACCTTC. Translated: CASSSYSREEGRGYTF.

This clone appeared once. V usage is TRBV30 and J usage is TRBJ1-1, with TRBD1 matching 8 bases. This CDR3 has 15 residues. Trimming took 0 bases from V and 3 from J; bases not matched to a gene: 6. Germline loops: CDR1 GTSNPN, CDR2 SVGIG (reference sequence). CDR3 amino acids: CAWSVKQGAYTEAFF. CDR3 DNA: TGTGCCTGGAGTGTAAAGCAGGGGGCCTACACTGAAGCTTTCTTT.

This chain connects TRBV24-1 to TRBJ2-2, with D possibly being TRBD2 (7 bases). This CDR3 comprises 14 residues. V lost 9 bases and J 7 bases, leaving 17 bases between the germline ends. The V gene's germline CDR1 is KGHDR and CDR2 SFDVKD. CDR3 coding DNA: TGTGCCACCTCCGCGGGGGCAAGGGACGGGGAGCTGTTTTTT. The encoded protein is CATSAGARDGELFF.

J is TRBJ2-1 and V is TRBV27, with 11 bases lining up with TRBD2. The CDR3 is 19 amino acids. Germline V CDR1 and CDR2: MNHEY, SMNVEV (reference sequence). V lost 6 bases to trimming and J lost 6 bases; unmatched junction nucleotides: 19. The CDR3 region is CASSPGTSGRSYRGNEQFF. CDR3 DNA: TGTGCCAGCAGCCCCGGGACTAGCGGCCGTTCATATCGAGGCAATGAGCAGTTCTTC.

The chain has TRBV30 and TRBJ1-4; D remains ambiguous. V gave up 1 base and J gave up 3 bases, with 18 bases separating them. Germline CDR1 is GTSNPN and CDR2 is SVGIG (reference sequence). The CDR3 is made up of 17 amino acids. Here the CDR3 DNA reads TGTGCCTGGAGTGCAACGGGGAGGGAGCGCTCTAATGAAAAACTGTTTTTT. It translates to CAWSATGRERSNEKLFF. The full variable domain, completed using reference TRBV30 and TRBJ1-4, is SQTIHQWPATLVQPVGSPLSLECTVEGTSNPNLYWYRQAAGRGLQLLFYSVGIGQISSEVPQNLSASRPQDRQFILSSKKLLLSDSGFYLCAWSATGRERSNEKLFFGSGTQLSVL.

The V gene is TRBV5-1, the J gene TRBJ2-2; 14 nucleotides match TRBD2. With 6 bases clipped from V and 5 bases from J, the junction kept 9 bases outside the gene matches. The length of the CDR3 is 17 residues. From germline, CDR1 is SGHRS and CDR2 YFSETQ. The CDR3 sequence: CASTRTGLAGGTGELFF. CDR3 nucleotide sequence: TGCGCCAGCACGCGGACCGGACTAGCGGGAGGAACCGGGGAGCTGTTTTTT.

V usage is TRBV11-3 and J usage is TRBJ2-4, with 7 nucleotides matching TRBD2. The CDR3 length is 14 residues. Germline trimming cut 4 bases from V and 6 bases from J; bases unmatched to any gene: 6. The V gene's germline CDR1 is SGHNT and CDR2 YENEEA. The CDR3 nucleotides read TGTGCCAGCAGCTATCTCCGACTAGCAAACATTCAGTACTTC. Translated, it gives CASSYLRLANIQYF. The full variable domain, completed using reference TRBV11-3 and TRBJ2-4, is EAGVVQSPRYKIIEKKQPVAFWCNPISGHNTLYWYLQNLGQGPELLIRYENEEAVDDSQLPKDRFSAERLKGVDSTLKIQPAELGDSAVYLCASSYLRLANIQYFGAGTRLSVL.

The rearrangement uses TRBV18 and TRBJ1-5, with 7 bases identical to TRBD1. This CDR3 region has 16 residues. Trimming cost V 1 base and J 4 bases; bases outside gene matches: 7. CDR1 is KGHSH and CDR2 is LQKENI in the germline V gene. CDR3 protein: CASSPRGQGGNQPQHF. The DNA for the CDR3 is TGTGCCAGCTCACCACGGGGGCAGGGGGGAAATCAGCCCCAGCATTTT.

The chain couples TRBV7-2 to TRBJ2-2; 14 bases are a match to TRBD2. The CDR3 contains 16 residues. V was pared by 6 bases and J by 8 bases, with 8 bases of the junction left unmatched. Germline V gives CDR1 SGHTA, CDR2 FQGNSA. CDR3 protein: CASSSGLAGVLGELFF. The CDR3 coding sequence is TGTGCCAGCAGTTCGGGACTAGCGGGAGTTCTTGGGGAGCTGTTTTTT.

This clone was recorded once. The genes are TRBV11-2 and TRBJ2-1; the match to TRBD1 covers 8 bases. Trimming took 5 bases from V and 7 from J; bases not matched to a gene: 7. Per the germline V gene, CDR1 is SGHAT and CDR2 is FQNNGV. The CDR3 sequence is 14 residues long. Here the CDR3 DNA reads TGTGCCAGCAGCCACAGGGGGACAGCGAATGAGCAGTTCTTC. This encodes CASSHRGTANEQFF.

The chain links TRBV27 to TRBJ1-2; 7 nucleotides agree with TRBD1. Germline values: CDR1 MNHEY, CDR2 SMNVEV (reference sequence). CDR3 length: 13 residues. V gave up 6 bases and J gave up 8 bases; unmatched junction bases: 9. Written as DNA, the CDR3 is TGTGCCAGCAGCCTCGACAGGGATGGAGGCTACACCTTC. Protein sequence: CASSLDRDGGYTF.

The chain couples TRBV28 to TRBJ2-1; 12 bases agree with TRBD1. Germline assignment: CDR1 MDHEN and CDR2 SYDVKM. V was clipped by 5 bases and J by 8 bases; unmatched bases: 4. The CDR3 loop spans 14 amino acids. The CDR3 is CASSLGTGGDEQFF. CDR3 DNA: TGTGCCAGCAGTCTGGGGACAGGGGGCGATGAGCAGTTCTTC.

V usage is TRBV3-1 (or the pseudogene TRBV3-2) and J usage is TRBJ2-5, with 8 bases lining up with TRBD2. The CDR3 is 15 residues long. Germline lookup yields CDR1 LGHDT and CDR2 YNNKEL (reference sequence). After removal of 6 bases from V and 4 bases from J, the junction contained 10 bases not matched to a gene. CDR3 nucleotide sequence: TGTGCCAGCAGAAACACCGGGACTAGAGGAGAGACCCAGTACTTC. Translating gives CASRNTGTRGETQYF.

The rearrangement joins TRBV30 to TRBJ1-1, with unresolved D. Per germline, CDR1 GTSNPN and CDR2 SVGIG (reference sequence). Trimming took 5 bases from V and 5 from J, leaving 18 bases between them. The CDR3 extends over 14 amino acids. The CDR3 protein is CAWRLAGRLTEAFF. In nucleotides, the CDR3 is TGTGCCTGGCGACTAGCAGGTAGGCTAACTGAAGCTTTCTTT.

The chain is built from TRBV5-3 and TRBJ2-7; possible D gene TRBD2, 6 bases. TRBV5-3 is designated an ORF whose function remains uncertain. CDR3 length: 14 residues. Trimming shortened V by 0 bases and J by 6 bases, and 13 bases separated the two germline ends. The chain's CDR3 is CARSLATGVPEQYV. The CDR3 DNA reads TGTGCCAGAAGCTTGGCCACGGGGGTCCCCGAGCAGTACGTC.

The V and J genes are TRBV3-1 (or the pseudogene TRBV3-2) and TRBJ2-1; maybe TRBD2 (5 bases). The V gene lost 1 base and the J gene lost 6 bases, with 13 bases spanning the gap. The CDR3 is 15 residues long. The germline gives CDR1 LGHDT, CDR2 YNNKEL (reference sequence). CDR3 residues: CASSQGSGRGNEQFF. The CDR3 DNA sequence: TGTGCCAGCAGCCAAGGGTCAGGTCGGGGCAATGAGCAGTTCTTC.